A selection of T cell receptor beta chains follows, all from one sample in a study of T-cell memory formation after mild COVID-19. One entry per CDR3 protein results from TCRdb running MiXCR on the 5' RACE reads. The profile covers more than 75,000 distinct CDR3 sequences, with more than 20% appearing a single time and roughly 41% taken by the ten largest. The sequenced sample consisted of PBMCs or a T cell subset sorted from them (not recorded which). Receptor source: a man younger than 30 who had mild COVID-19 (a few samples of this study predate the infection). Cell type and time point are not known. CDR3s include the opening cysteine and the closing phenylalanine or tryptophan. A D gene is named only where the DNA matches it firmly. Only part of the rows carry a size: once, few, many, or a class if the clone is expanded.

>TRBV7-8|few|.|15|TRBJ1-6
TGTGCCAGCAGCCCAGGGGACCGATATAATTCACCCCTCCACTTT
CASSPGDRYNSPLHF
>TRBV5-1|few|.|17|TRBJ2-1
TGCGCCAGCAGCTTGGGGGTAGCCGTAGGTCGCTACAATGAGCAGTTCTTC
CASSLGVAVGRYNEQFF
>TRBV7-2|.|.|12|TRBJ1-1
TGTGACGGGGGACATGGAGGAAGCCAAGCCTTATTT
CDGGHGGSQALF
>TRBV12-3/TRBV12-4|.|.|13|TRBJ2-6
TGTGCCAGCAGCGCATCTGGGGCCAACGTCCTGACTTTC
CASSASGANVLTF
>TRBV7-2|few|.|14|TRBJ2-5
TGTGCCAGCAGCTTAGGGAGGGGGCTGGAGACCCAGTACTTC
CASSLGRGLETQYF
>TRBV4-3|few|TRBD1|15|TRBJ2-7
TGCGCCAGCAGCCAGGGGGACAGGGGGAGCTACGAGCAGTACTTC
CASSQGDRGSYEQYF
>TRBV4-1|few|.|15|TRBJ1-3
TGCGCCAGCAGCCAAGAGCCAGGTGGAGGAAACACCATATATTTT
CASSQEPGGGNTIYF
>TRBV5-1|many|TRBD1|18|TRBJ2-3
TGCGCCAGCAGCAACAGGGGGCCAGTGGATCTAGTGGAAGATACGCAGTATTTT
CASSNRGPVDLVEDTQYF
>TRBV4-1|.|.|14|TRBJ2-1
TGCGCCAGCAGCCAAGGGGGCCCCTACAATGAGCAGTTCTTC
CASSQGGPYNEQFF
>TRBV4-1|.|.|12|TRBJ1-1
TGCGCCAGCAGCCAAGGATACACGGAAGCTTTCTTT
CASSQGYTEAFF
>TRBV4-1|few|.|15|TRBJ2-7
TGCGCCAGCAGCCAAGATTGGGGCAGAACCTACGAGCAGTACTTC
CASSQDWGRTYEQYF
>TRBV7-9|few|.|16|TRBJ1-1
TGTGCCAGCAGCCCCGCTTGGGGGACGTTGAACACTGAAGCTTTCTTT
CASSPAWGTLNTEAFF
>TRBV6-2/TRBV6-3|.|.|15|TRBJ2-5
TGTGCCAGCAGTGGCGGGACTCTGTACCAAGAGACCCAGTACTTC
CASSGGTLYQETQYF
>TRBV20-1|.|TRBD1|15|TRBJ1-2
TGCAGTGCTAGAGAGGGGGGACAGGGCTACTATGGCTACACCTTC
CSAREGGQGYYGYTF
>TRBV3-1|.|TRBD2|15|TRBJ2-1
TGTGCCAGCAGCCAAGGGCGGGGGGCTTACAATGAGCAGTTCTTC
CASSQGRGAYNEQFF
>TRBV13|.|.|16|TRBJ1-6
TGTGCCAGCAGCCCACTGCAGCTGGGCAGGAATTCACCCCTCCACTTT
CASSPLQLGRNSPLHF
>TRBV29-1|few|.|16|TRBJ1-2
TGCAGCGTTGAAGATCTCGGGGGCGCATATATCTATGGCTACACCTTC
CSVEDLGGAYIYGYTF
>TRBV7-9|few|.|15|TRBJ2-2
TGTGCCAGCAGCTTAGTTCATCTAGCCCCCGGGGAGCTGTTTTTT
CASSLVHLAPGELFF
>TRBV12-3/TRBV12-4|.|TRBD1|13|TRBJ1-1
TGTGCCAGCAGTTGGGACAGAGACACTGAAGCTTTCTTT
CASSWDRDTEAFF
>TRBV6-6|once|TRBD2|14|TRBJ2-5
TGTGCCAGCAGTTACGATGGGGGGGAAGAGACCCAGTACTTC
CASSYDGGEETQYF
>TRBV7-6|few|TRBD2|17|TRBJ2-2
TGTGCCAGCAGCTTAGAAGCGGGGGGGCGAAGCACCGGGGAGCTGTTTTTT
CASSLEAGGRSTGELFF
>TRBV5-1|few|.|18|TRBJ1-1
TGCGCCAGCAGCTTGGCCGCGGGGCCACCCGATATGAACACTGAAGCTTTCTTT
CASSLAAGPPDMNTEAFF
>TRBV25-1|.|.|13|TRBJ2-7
TGTGCCAGCAGCCGACGGCCCTTCGACGAGCAGTACTTC
CASSRRPFDEQYF
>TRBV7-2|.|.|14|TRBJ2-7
TGTGCCAGCAGCTTTATTACGCGCGCCTACGAGCAGTACTTC
CASSFITRAYEQYF
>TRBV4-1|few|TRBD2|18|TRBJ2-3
TGCGCCAGCAGCCCCTACGCCCGAGCGGGGGCGAGCACAGATACGCAGTATTTT
CASSPYARAGASTDTQYF
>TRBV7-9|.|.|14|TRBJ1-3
TGTGCCAGCAGCCCGGAGGGGTCTGGAAACACCATATATTTT
CASSPEGSGNTIYF
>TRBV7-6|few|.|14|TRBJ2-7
TGTGCCAGCAGCTTAGGGGCAGACCTCCTGGAGCAGTACTTC
CASSLGADLLEQYF
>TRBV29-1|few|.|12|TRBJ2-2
TGCAGCGGAACAGGGCCCACCGGGGAGCTGTTTTTT
CSGTGPTGELFF
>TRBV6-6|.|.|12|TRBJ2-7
TGTGCCAGCAGTTACCTCACCTACGAGCAGTACTTC
CASSYLTYEQYF
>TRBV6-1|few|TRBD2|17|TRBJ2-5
TGTGCCAGCAGTCTAAGGGTGACTAGCGGGGGTGCAAGGACCCAGTACTTC
CASSLRVTSGGARTQYF
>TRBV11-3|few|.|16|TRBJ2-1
TGTGCCAGCAGCGCCCCGTGGACAGTCCTCTACAATGAGCAGTTCTTC
CASSAPWTVLYNEQFF
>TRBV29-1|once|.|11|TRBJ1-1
TGCAGCGTGGAATGGAACACTGAAGCTTTCTTT
CSVEWNTEAFF
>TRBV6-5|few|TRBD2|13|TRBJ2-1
TGTGCCAGCAGTTACTCCGCGGGGGGCGAGCAGTTCTTC
CASSYSAGGEQFF
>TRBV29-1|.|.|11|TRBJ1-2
TGCAGCGTCGAGACCCTCTGGGGCTACACCTTC
CSVETLWGYTF
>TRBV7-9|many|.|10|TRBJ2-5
TGTGCCAGCAGCGGGGAGACCCAGTACTTC
CASSGETQYF
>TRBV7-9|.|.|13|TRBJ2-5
TGTGCCAGCAGCCTAGCCACCCAAGAGACCCAGTACTTC
CASSLATQETQYF
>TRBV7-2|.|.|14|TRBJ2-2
TGTGCCAGCAGCCTACTAACAGGCGCCGGGGAGCTGTTTTTT
CASSLLTGAGELFF
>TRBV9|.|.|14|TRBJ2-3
TGTGCCAGCAGCGTCGACTGGATACAGGATACGCAGTATTTT
CASSVDWIQDTQYF
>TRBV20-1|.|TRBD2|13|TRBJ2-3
TGCAGTGCGACTAGCGGGGCCACAGATACGCAGTATTTT
CSATSGATDTQYF
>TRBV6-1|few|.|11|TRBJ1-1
TGTGCCAGCCCCAGGAACACTGAAGCTTTCTTT
CASPRNTEAFF
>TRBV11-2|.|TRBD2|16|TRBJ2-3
TGTGCCAGCAGCTTCCTTAGCGGGGGGGCCGCAGATACGCAGTATTTT
CASSFLSGGAADTQYF
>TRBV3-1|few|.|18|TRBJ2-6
TGTGCCAGCAGCCAAGACGGAGGCATGGCCCCTGGGGCCAACGTCCTGACTTTC
CASSQDGGMAPGANVLTF
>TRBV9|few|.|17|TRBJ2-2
TGTGCCAGCAGCGGAACGGCGCCGGTCAGGAACACCGGGGAGCTGTTTTTT
CASSGTAPVRNTGELFF
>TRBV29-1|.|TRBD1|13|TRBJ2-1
TGCAGCGTTGCCCCGGGACAGACAAATGAGCAGTTCTTC
CSVAPGQTNEQFF
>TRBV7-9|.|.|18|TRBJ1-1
TGTGCCAGCAGGCCGGGACATTCCAATGGGGGAATGAACACTGAAGCTTTCTTT
CASRPGHSNGGMNTEAFF
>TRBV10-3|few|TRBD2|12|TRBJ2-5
TGTGCCACCCTAGCGGGGGGAGAGACCCAGTACTTC
CATLAGGETQYF
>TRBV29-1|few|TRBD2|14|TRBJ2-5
TGCAGCGTTGTCTGGCGGGGGGGAGCGGAGACCCAGTACTTC
CSVVWRGGAETQYF
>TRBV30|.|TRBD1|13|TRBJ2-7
TGTGCCTGCCGGACAGGGGGCTTCTACGAGCAGTACTTC
CACRTGGFYEQYF
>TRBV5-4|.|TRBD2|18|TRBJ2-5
TGTGCCAGCAGCTTGATAGGGCTAGCGGGGGGGCCGGGTGAGACCCAGTACTTC
CASSLIGLAGGPGETQYF
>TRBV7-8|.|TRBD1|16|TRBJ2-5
TGTGCCAGCAGCTTAGACGGGACAGGGCAGCAAGAGACCCAGTACTTC
CASSLDGTGQQETQYF
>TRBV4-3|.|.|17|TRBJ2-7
TGCGCCAGCAGCCTACGCCAGACAACCCTGGGCTCCTACGAGCAGTACTTC
CASSLRQTTLGSYEQYF
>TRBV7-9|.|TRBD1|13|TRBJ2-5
TGTGCCAGCACCTCGGGACAGGGGGAGACCCAGTACTTC
CASTSGQGETQYF
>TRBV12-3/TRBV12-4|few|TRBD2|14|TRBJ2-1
TGTGCCAGCAGTTTGAGCGGGGGGGCCCATGAGCAGTTCTTC
CASSLSGGAHEQFF
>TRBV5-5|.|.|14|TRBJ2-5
TGTGCCAGCAGCCCCTTGGGTCCCAGGGAGACCCAGTACTTC
CASSPLGPRETQYF
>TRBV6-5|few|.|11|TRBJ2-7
TGTGCCAGCAGCTCTTCGGGCGAGCAGTACTTC
CASSSSGEQYF
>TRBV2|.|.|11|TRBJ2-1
TGTGCCCTCTCGTTCGACAATGAGCAGTTCTTC
CALSFDNEQFF
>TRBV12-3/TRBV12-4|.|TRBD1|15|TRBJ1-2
TGTGCCAGCAGTTTCCCTCAGGACAGGGGTAGAGGCTACACCTTC
CASSFPQDRGRGYTF
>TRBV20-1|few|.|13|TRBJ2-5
TGCAGTGCTAGAGGCTGGGACCAAGAGACCCAGTACTTC
CSARGWDQETQYF
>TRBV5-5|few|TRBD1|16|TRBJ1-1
TGTGCCAGCAGGGGCGCCCGACAGGGCCTGAACACTGAAGCTTTCTTT
CASRGARQGLNTEAFF
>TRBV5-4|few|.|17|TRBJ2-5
TGTGCCAGCAGCTTTGTGGGGGGGGCGGTATTTCAGGAGACCCAGTACTTC
CASSFVGGAVFQETQYF